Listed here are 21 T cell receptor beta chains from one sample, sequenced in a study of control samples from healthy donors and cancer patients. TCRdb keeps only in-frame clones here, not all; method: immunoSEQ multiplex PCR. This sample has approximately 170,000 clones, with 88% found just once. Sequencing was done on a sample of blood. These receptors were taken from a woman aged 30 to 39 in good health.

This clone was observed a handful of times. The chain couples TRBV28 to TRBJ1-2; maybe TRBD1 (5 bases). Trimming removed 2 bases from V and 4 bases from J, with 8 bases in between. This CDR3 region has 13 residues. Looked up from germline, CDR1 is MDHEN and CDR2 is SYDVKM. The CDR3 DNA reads TGTGCCAGCAGTTTACGGGGGACCTATGGCTACACCTTC. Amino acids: CASSLRGTYGYTF.

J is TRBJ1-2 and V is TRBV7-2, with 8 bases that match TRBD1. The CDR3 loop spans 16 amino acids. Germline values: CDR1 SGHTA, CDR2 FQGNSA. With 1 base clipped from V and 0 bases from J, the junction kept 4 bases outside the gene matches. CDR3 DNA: TGTGCCAGCAGCTTAGGGGGACAGGCTTCTAACTATGGCTACACCTTC. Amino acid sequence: CASSLGGQASNYGYTF.

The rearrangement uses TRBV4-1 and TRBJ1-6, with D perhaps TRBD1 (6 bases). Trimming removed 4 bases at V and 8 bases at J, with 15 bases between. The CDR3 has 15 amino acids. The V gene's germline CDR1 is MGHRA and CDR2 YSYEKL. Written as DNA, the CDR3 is TGCGCCAGCAGCCCGAGGGGGGGAAAAGATTCACCCCTCCACTTT. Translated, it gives CASSPRGGKDSPLHF.

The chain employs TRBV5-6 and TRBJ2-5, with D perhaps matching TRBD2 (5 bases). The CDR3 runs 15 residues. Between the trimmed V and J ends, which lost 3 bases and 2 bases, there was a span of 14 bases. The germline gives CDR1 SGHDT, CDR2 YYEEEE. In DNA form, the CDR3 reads TGTGCCAGCAGCTCCCCTCGGACGGGGCAAGAGACCCAGTACTTC. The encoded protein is CASSSPRTGQETQYF.

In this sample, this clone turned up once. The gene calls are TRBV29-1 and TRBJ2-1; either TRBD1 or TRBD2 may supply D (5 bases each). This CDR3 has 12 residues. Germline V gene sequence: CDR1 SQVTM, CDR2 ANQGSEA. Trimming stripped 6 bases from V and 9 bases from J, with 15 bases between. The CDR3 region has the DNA TGCAGCGTGAGAGGGAATGGGGGTGAGCAGTTCTTC. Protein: CSVRGNGGEQFF.

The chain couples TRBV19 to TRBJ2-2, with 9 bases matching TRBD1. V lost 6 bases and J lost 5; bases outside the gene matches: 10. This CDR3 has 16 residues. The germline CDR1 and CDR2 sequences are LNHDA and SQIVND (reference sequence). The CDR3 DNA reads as TGTGCCAGTAGAAGCCCCTCCGGGACAGGGACCGGGGAGCTGTTTTTT. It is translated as CASRSPSGTGTGELFF. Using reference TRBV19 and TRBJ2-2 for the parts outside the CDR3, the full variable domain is DGGITQSPKYLFRKEGQNVTLSCEQNLNHDAMYWYRQDPGQGLRLIYYSQIVNDFQKGDIAEGYSVSREKKESFPLTVTSAQKNPTAFYLCASRSPSGTGTGELFFGEGSRLTVL.

In nucleotides, the CDR3 is TGTGCCAGCAGCTTAGCGTACCCGCTTCCTGGTCAAGGGGAGACCCAGTACTTC. Protein sequence: CASSLAYPLPGQGETQYF. The V and J genes are TRBV7-6 and TRBJ2-5; D is unclear. From germline, CDR1 is SGHVS and CDR2 FNYEAQ. CDR3 length equals 18 residues. Deletions cut 0 bases from V and 5 bases from J, with 22 bases between.

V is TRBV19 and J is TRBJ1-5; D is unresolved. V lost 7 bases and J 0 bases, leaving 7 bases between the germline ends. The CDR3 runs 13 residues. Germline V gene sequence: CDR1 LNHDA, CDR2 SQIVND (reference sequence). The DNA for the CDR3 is TGTGCCAGTAACAGATATAGCAATCAGCCCCAGCATTTT. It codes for CASNRYSNQPQHF.

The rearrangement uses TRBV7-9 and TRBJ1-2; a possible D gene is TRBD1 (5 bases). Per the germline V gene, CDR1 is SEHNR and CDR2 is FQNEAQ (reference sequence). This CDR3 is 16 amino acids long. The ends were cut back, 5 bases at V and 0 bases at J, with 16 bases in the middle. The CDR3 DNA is TGTGCCAGCAGCCTCGGACAAGGACATTCTAACTATGGCTACACCTTC. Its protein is CASSLGQGHSNYGYTF.

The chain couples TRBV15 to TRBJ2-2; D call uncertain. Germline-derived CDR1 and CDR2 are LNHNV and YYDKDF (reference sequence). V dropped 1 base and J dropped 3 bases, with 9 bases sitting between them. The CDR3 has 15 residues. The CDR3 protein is CATSRVLQDTGELFF. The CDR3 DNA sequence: TGTGCCACCAGCAGAGTTCTACAAGACACCGGGGAGCTGTTTTTT.

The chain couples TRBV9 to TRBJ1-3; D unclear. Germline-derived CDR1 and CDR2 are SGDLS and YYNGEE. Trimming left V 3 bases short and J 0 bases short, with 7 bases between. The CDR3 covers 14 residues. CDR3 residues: CASSAGLSGNTIYF. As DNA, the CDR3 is TGTGCCAGCAGCGCGGGTCTCTCTGGAAACACCATATATTTT.

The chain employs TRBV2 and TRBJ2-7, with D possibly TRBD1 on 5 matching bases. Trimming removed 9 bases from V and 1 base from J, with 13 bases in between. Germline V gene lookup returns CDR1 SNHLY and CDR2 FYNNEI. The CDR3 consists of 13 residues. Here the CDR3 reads CASKDIVSYEQYF. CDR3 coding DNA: TGTGCCAGTAAGGACATCGTTTCCTACGAGCAGTACTTC. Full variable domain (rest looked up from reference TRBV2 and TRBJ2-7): EPEVTQTPSHQVTQMGQEVILRCVPISNHLYFYWYRQILGQKVEFLVSFYNNEISEKSEIFDDQFSVERPDGSNFTLKIRSTKLEDSAMYFCASKDIVSYEQYFGPGTRLTVT.

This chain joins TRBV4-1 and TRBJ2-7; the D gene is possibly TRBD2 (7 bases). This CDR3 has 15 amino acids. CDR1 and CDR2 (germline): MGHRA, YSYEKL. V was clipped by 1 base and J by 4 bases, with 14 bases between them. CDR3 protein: CASSQVRGGAYEQYV. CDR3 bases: TGCGCCAGCAGCCAAGTGCGTGGGGGGGCATACGAGCAGTACGTC.

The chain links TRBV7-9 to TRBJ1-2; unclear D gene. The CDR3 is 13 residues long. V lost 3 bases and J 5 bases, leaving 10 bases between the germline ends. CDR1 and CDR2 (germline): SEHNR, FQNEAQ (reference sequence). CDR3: CASSFVGQYGYTF. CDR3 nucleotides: TGTGCCAGCAGCTTCGTGGGTCAGTATGGCTACACCTTC.

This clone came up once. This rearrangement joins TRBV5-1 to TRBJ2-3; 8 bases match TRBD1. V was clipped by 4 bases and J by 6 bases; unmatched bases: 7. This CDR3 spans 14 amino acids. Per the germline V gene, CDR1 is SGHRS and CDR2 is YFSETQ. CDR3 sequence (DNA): TGCGCCAGCAGCCGGACAGGGCATCACGATACGCAGTATTTT. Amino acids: CASSRTGHHDTQYF. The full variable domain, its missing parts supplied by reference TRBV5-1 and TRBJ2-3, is KAGVTQTPRYLIKTRGQQVTLSCSPISGHRSVSWYQQTPGQGLQFLFEYFSETQRNKGNFPGRFSGRQFSNSRSEMNVSTLELGDSALYLCASSRTGHHDTQYFGPGTRLTVL.

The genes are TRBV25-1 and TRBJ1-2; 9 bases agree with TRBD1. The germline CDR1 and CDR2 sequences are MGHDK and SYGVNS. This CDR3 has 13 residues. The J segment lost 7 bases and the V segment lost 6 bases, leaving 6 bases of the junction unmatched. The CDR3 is CASSRGTGFGYTF. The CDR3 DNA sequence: TGTGCCAGCAGCCGAGGGACAGGGTTTGGCTACACCTTC.

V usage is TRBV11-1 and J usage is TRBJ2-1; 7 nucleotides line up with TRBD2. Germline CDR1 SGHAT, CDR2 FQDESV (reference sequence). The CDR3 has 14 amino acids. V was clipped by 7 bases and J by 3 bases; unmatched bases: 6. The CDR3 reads CASMGGGDYNEQFF. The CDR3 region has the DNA TGTGCCAGCATGGGCGGGGGAGACTACAATGAGCAGTTCTTC.

The CDR3 spells CAISITGESQPQHF. The CDR3 DNA reads TGTGCCATCAGCATAACAGGGGAGAGTCAGCCCCAGCATTTT. The J gene is TRBJ1-5, the V gene TRBV10-3; TRBD1 matches at 7 bases. The CDR3 runs 14 residues. The junction had 8 bases not matched to a gene; V was cut back by 6 bases and J by 6 bases. Germline V gene sequence: CDR1 ENHRY, CDR2 SYGVKD.

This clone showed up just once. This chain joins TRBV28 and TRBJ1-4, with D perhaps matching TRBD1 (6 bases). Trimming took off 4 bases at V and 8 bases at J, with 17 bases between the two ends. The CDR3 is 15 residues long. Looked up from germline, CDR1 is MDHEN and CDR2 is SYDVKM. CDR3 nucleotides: TGTGCCAGCAGTTGGGAGGGACAAGGGGGGGAAAAACTGTTTTTT. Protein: CASSWEGQGGEKLFF. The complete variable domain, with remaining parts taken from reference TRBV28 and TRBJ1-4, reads DVKVTQSSRYLVKRTGEKVFLECVQDMDHENMFWYRQDPGLGLRLIYFSYDVKMKEKGDIPEGYSVSREKKERFSLILESASTNQTSMYLCASSWEGQGGEKLFFGSGTQLSVL.

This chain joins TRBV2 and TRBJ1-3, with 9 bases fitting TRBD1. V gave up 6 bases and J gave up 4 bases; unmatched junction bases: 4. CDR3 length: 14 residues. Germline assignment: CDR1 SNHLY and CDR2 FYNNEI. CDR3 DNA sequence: TGTGCCAGCAGAGGGACAGGGTTCGGAAACACCATATATTTT. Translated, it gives CASRGTGFGNTIYF.

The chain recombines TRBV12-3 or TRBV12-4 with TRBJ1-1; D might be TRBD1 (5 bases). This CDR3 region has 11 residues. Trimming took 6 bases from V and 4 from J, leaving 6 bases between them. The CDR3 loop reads CASRRGTEAFF. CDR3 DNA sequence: TGTGCCAGCAGAAGGGGCACTGAAGCTTTCTTT.